This is a list of T cell receptor beta chains from one sample in a study of shared clonotypes between healthy human individuals. Repertoires were generated with immunoSEQ multiplex PCR, while TCRdb's copy carries only in-frame clones and drops some. The table shows 1 million to 1.2 million clones, with 60% to 80% occurring only once. The sequenced sample consisted of memory CD4+ T cells from PBMCs. Receptor source: a man between 18 and 29 years old in good health. Some clones in this sample may be carry-over from other donors' samples. The CDR3 runs from the conserved cysteine through the conserved F or W. The order of the fields is V gene, CDR3 length, D gene, clone size, J gene, CDR3 DNA, CDR3 protein. D genes are given only for firm matches. Clone size, where shown, is once, few, many, or a class for clones that have expanded.

TRBV30	13	.	few	TRBJ2-4	TGTGCCTGGCGTACGTTTGGCAAAAACATTCAGTACTTC	CAWRTFGKNIQYF
TRBV28	15	.	.	TRBJ2-2	TGTGCCAGCAGTTTAGGTTTTAGGGACACCGGGGAGCTGTTTTTT	CASSLGFRDTGELFF
TRBV18	14	.	.	TRBJ1-1	TGTGCCAGCTCACCTGGACGGTGGAACACTGAAGCTTTCTTT	CASSPGRWNTEAFF
TRBV20-1	11	.	.	TRBJ2-7	TGCAGTGCTAGAGCCGTCTACGAGCAGTACTTC	CSARAVYEQYF
TRBV5-1	14	.	.	TRBJ2-1	TGCGCCAGCAGCATCGAAGGGGGCTACAATGAGCAGTTCTTC	CASSIEGGYNEQFF
TRBV18	15	.	.	TRBJ2-5	TGTGCCAGCTCACCAAGGGCAGGGGAACAAGAGACCCAGTACTTC	CASSPRAGEQETQYF
TRBV5-8	15	.	few	TRBJ1-5	TGTGCCAGCAGCTTGGGGCAGGATCGAGGTCAGCCCCAGCATTTT	CASSLGQDRGQPQHF
TRBV7-2	18	TRBD2	.	TRBJ2-2	TGTGCCAGCAGCTTAGCTCCTAGCGGGAGATCGAACACCGGGGAGCTGTTTTTT	CASSLAPSGRSNTGELFF
TRBV28	15	.	.	TRBJ2-1	TGTGCCAGCAGTTTAGCCCCAGCGGATTACAATGAGCAGTTCTTC	CASSLAPADYNEQFF
TRBV5-4	13	.	.	TRBJ2-3	TGTGCCAGCATGAGGGGGAATGGAAATACGCAGTATTTT	CASMRGNGNTQYF
TRBV10-3	19	.	.	TRBJ2-7	TGTGCCACCGCCGGCCGAGGCAGGGAAGAGGTTAGAAGCTCCTACGAGCAGTACTTC	CATAGRGREEVRSSYEQYF
TRBV6-1	13	.	.	TRBJ2-5	TGTGCCAGCAGAGCCGAGCGAGGGGAGACCCAGTACTTC	CASRAERGETQYF
TRBV12-5	18	TRBD1	few	TRBJ1-5	TGTGCTAGTGGTTGGACCGGGACAGGGGGTGGTGGCAATCAGCCCCAGCATTTT	CASGWTGTGGGGNQPQHF
TRBV28	13	TRBD1	.	TRBJ1-1	TGTGCCAGCAGTTTAGACAGGGGGACTGAAGCTTTCTTT	CASSLDRGTEAFF
TRBV5-4	16	.	few	TRBJ1-5	TGTGCCAGCAGCTTGGGTCCCGGGGATAGCAATCAGCCCCAGCATTTT	CASSLGPGDSNQPQHF
TRBV2	16	TRBD2	.	TRBJ2-3	TGTGCCAGCAGTGAGGGGCGCGGGAGTGGATCAGATACGCAGTATTTT	CASSEGRGSGSDTQYF
TRBV6-5	14	.	few	TRBJ2-7	TGTGCCAGCAGTCGGGCAGGGCACGGGTACGAGCAGTACTTC	CASSRAGHGYEQYF
TRBV6-1	14	.	few	TRBJ2-2	TGTGCCAGCAGTGAGTCCTATAACACCGGGGAGCTGTTTTTT	CASSESYNTGELFF
TRBV30	12	.	.	TRBJ2-5	TGTGCCTGGGGTTTTTATTCGGAGACCCAGTACTTC	CAWGFYSETQYF
TRBV6-5	13	.	once	TRBJ2-1	TGTGCCAGCAGCGGCGACATATACAATGAGCAGTTCTTC	CASSGDIYNEQFF
TRBV6-5	15	TRBD2	.	TRBJ2-2	TGTGCCAGCAGTTCCAATAGCGGGAAGACCGGGGAGCTGTTTTTT	CASSSNSGKTGELFF
TRBV6-5	13	.	.	TRBJ1-1	TGTGCCAGCAGTTACTCCTTCAGCACTGAAGCTTTCTTT	CASSYSFSTEAFF
TRBV7-9	16	.	.	TRBJ2-1	TGTGCCAGCAGCCGGGTCGAGTGGGGAAGGTCCAATGAGCAGTTCTTC	CASSRVEWGRSNEQFF
TRBV5-1	13	.	.	TRBJ1-2	TGCGCCAGCAGCCTAACTTCTAACTATGGCTACACCTTC	CASSLTSNYGYTF
TRBV7-3	15	.	.	TRBJ2-1	TGTGCCAGCAGCCTAAGGGCCCCACAGGGAACAGAGCAGTTCTTC	CASSLRAPQGTEQFF
TRBV7-3	16	TRBD2	.	TRBJ2-1	TGTGCCAGCAGCTTAAATTATGGCGGGAGTTACAATGAGCAGTTCTTC	CASSLNYGGSYNEQFF
TRBV7-9	16	.	.	TRBJ1-5	TGTGCCAGCAGCGCCGGTCCGGGGCGTAGCAATCAGCCCCAGCATTTT	CASSAGPGRSNQPQHF
TRBV7-2	14	TRBD1	once	TRBJ2-7	TGTGCCAGCAGCTCCCGGACAGGGACATACGAGCAGTACTTC	CASSSRTGTYEQYF
TRBV28	17	TRBD1	.	TRBJ2-2	TGTGCCAGCAGTCCGAGACAGGGTAAAAGAGGGACCGGGGAGCTGTTTTTT	CASSPRQGKRGTGELFF